A selection of T cell receptor beta chains follows, all from one sample in a study of Graves' ophthalmopathy and Graves' hyperthyroidism. One entry per CDR3 protein, called by TCRdb with MiXCR from the multiplex PCR reads. The sample consists of 1 million to 1.3 million distinct CDR3 sequences, about 36% of them appearing once. Sequenced input: peripheral blood or thyroid tissue (not recorded which). The source is an adult man with Graves' hyperthyroidism. Both conserved end residues are part of each CDR3. A D gene is named only where the DNA matches it firmly. Clone size is not always given. Where it is, it says once, few, many or a class for expanded clones.

TRBV5-1	14	NA	NA	TRBJ2-5	TGCGCCAGCAGCAAAGGGGACGGGCAAGAGACCCAGTACTTC	CASSKGDGQETQYF
TRBV12-5	16	TRBD1	few	TRBJ2-5	TGTGCTAGTGGTTTGGCCGGAAGGGGGCTAGGGGAGACCCAGTACTTC	CASGLAGRGLGETQYF
TRBV12-3/TRBV12-4	14	TRBD1	many	TRBJ1-1	TGTGCCAGCAGTTTAGGGACGGGACAGCTTGAAGCTTTCTTT	CASSLGTGQLEAFF
TRBV10-3	17	NA	NA	TRBJ1-5	TGTGCCAGCAGTAGCCTGGGGGGCAGGGAAGGCAATCAGCCCCAGCATTTT	CASSSLGGREGNQPQHF
TRBV7-7	14	TRBD1	NA	TRBJ2-7	TGTGCCAGCAGCACCGGGACAGTAAACTACGAGCAGTACTTC	CASSTGTVNYEQYF
TRBV5-8	16	NA	NA	TRBJ1-2	TGTGCCAGCAGCCCAATCGCGGGGGCTGGATCCTATGGCTACACCTTC	CASSPIAGAGSYGYTF
TRBV24-1	14	NA	many	TRBJ2-7	TGTGCCACCAGTGATGCGACTAGTGCCTACGAGCAGTACTTC	CATSDATSAYEQYF
TRBV20-1	13	NA	many	TRBJ1-1	TGCAGTGCTAGAGCGCCAGCCAACACTGAAGCTTTCTTT	CSARAPANTEAFF
TRBV14	13	NA	many	TRBJ2-7	TGTGCCAGCAGCCAAACGACAGCCTACGAGCAGTACTTC	CASSQTTAYEQYF
TRBV29-1	12	NA	NA	TRBJ2-7	TGCAGCGTTGAAGATCGGGGTGGTGAGCAGTACTTC	CSVEDRGGEQYF
TRBV6-5	13	TRBD1	NA	TRBJ1-1	TGTGCCAGCAGTTACCCGACAGGGAATCGAGCTTTCTTT	CASSYPTGNRAFF
TRBV10-3	12	TRBD1	few	TRBJ1-1	TGTGCCATCAAGGGACAGGCTACTGAAGCTTTCTTT	CAIKGQATEAFF
TRBV24-1	13	NA	few	TRBJ1-6	TGTGCCACCAGTGAACGGAGAAATTCACCCCTCCACTTT	CATSERRNSPLHF
TRBV7-2	15	TRBD1	many	TRBJ1-1	TGTGCCAGCAGCAAGGACAGGGATAGGAACACTGAAGCTTTCTTT	CASSKDRDRNTEAFF
TRBV7-2	15	NA	NA	TRBJ1-5	TGTGCCAGCAGCATGAAAAGGGCAAATCAAGAGACCCAGCATTTT	CASSMKRANQETQHF
TRBV10-3	13	NA	few	TRBJ2-7	TGTGCCATCAGTGACTCGGGTCGAGGGGGGCAGTACTTC	CAISDSGRGGQYF
TRBV5-1	16	TRBD1	many	TRBJ2-7	TGCGCCAGCAGCTTGGCTGCGGGACAGGCCTCCAACGAGCAGTACTTC	CASSLAAGQASNEQYF
TRBV6-5	12	NA	NA	TRBJ1-4	TGTGCCAGCAGGGGAGGATGGGGAAAACTGTTTTTT	CASRGGWGKLFF
TRBV29-1	11	NA	NA	TRBJ2-5	TGCAGCGTTGAAGGAGACGGGACCCAGTACTTC	CSVEGDGTQYF
TRBV7-2	14	NA	few	TRBJ2-5	TGTGCCAGCAGCTTAGTGGCTAAACAAGAGACCCAGTACTTC	CASSLVAKQETQYF